Reported below is one TCR beta chain. Its matching antigen is unknown. Pooled samples include second doses given at about 4 or 12 weeks. Using immunoSEQ multiplex PCR, the repertoire was profiled, and TCRdb retains in-frame clones only, with some absent. Altogether about 130,000 clones are present, over 80% being singletons, with the ten largest covering less than 3.5%. Trimming stripped 2 bases from V and 3 bases from J, with 10 bases between. The CDR3 contains 14 residues. Germline CDR1 SEHNR, CDR2 FQNEAQ (reference sequence). This sample was included in a study of T cell responses to AZD1222 COVID-19 vaccine. Study-wide results and caveats: Spike-specific TCR depth and breadth grew after two AZD1222 doses. Mostly white British, mostly female donors; authors suggested clonal diversity may be underestimated. Repertoire sampling occurred only after the peak T cell response.

The chain links TRBV7-9 to TRBJ1-1; no definite D call. Sequenced here: peripheral blood, sampled 28 days after the second AZD1222 dose. The receptor was derived from an adult who received the AZD1222 COVID-19 vaccine. DNA for the CDR3: TGTGCCAGCAGCTTAAACAGTCAGGACACTGAAGCTTTCTTT. This translates into CASSLNSQDTEAFF. Complete variable domain (other parts from reference TRBV7-9 and TRBJ1-1): DTGVSQNPRHKITKRGQNVTFRCDPISEHNRLYWYRQTLGQGPEFLTYFQNEAQLEKSRLLSDRFSAERPKGSFSTLEIQRTEQGDSAMYLCASSLNSQDTEAFFGQGTRLTVV.